Here is one T cell receptor beta chain with its context. Its specificity is unknown. V was cut by 0 bases and J by 7 bases, with 8 bases left in between. CDR3 size: 13 residues. Per germline, CDR1 SGDLS and CDR2 YYNGEE. Each TCR beta cDNA library carried unique molecular identifiers. TCRdb reprocessed the PCR reads with MiXCR, giving one entry per CDR3 protein. The sample carries about 820,000 distinct CDR3 sequences, approximately 50% recorded once. These data come from a study of post-analysis software for immune sequencing data. Findings and limits, study-wide: Patients used about five TRBV segments, including TRBV5-6, TRBV5-1 and TRBV20-1, more often than controls.

The V gene is TRBV9, the J gene TRBJ2-1; D gene ambiguous. The sequence was collected from a girl under 18 with multiple sclerosis. The sequenced sample consisted of blood. This CDR3 is CASSVDIGNEQFF. The CDR3 region has the DNA TGTGCCAGCAGCGTAGACATCGGTAATGAGCAGTTCTTC.